A selection of T cell receptor beta chains follows, all from one sample in a study of type 1 and type 2 diabetes patients. Each CDR3 protein is one row after TCRdb ran MiXCR on the multiplex PCR reads. Among about 250,000 distinct CDR3 sequences, more than 45% were seen once, and the ten largest hold roughly an eighth. Sequenced input: peripheral blood mononuclear cells (PBMCs). The receptors here all came from a man aged 18-30 years with type 2 diabetes. Each CDR3 is given with its conserved first and last residue. Each record gives: clone size, D gene, V gene, J gene, CDR3 DNA, CDR3 protein. The D gene is left open where the match is weak. Clone size appears in some rows only: once, few, many, or a class for an expanded clone.

-	-	TRBV7-3	TRBJ2-5	TGTGCCAGCAGAAGGGAGGAAGGTCAAGAGACCCAGTACTTC	CASRREEGQETQYF
-	-	TRBV25-1	TRBJ1-3	TGTGCCAGCAGTGGGACAGTTGGAAACACCATATATTTT	CASSGTVGNTIYF
-	-	TRBV7-2	TRBJ1-2	TGTGCCAGCAGCGCTGGACAGAGCTATGGCTACACCTTC	CASSAGQSYGYTF
many	-	TRBV25-1	TRBJ2-1	TGTGCCAGCAGTGAATGGGGGCGGAATGAGCAGTTCTTC	CASSEWGRNEQFF
-	-	TRBV12-3/TRBV12-4	TRBJ1-5	TGTGCCAGCAGTTTAGAGGTCGGGAATCAGCCCCAGCATTTT	CASSLEVGNQPQHF
few	-	TRBV6-5	TRBJ2-7	TGTGCCAGCGGACGGGGAAACTACGAGCAGTACTTC	CASGRGNYEQYF
-	-	TRBV27	TRBJ2-1	TGTGCCAGCAGTACTTGGAATGAGCAGTTCTTC	CASSTWNEQFF
-	-	TRBV28	TRBJ1-2	TGTGCCAGCAGCCTACCAGCAGCTAACTATGGCTACACCTTC	CASSLPAANYGYTF
-	-	TRBV29-1	TRBJ1-2	TGCAGCGTTGAGTGGAGGGGCGATACCTATGGCTACACCTTC	CSVEWRGDTYGYTF
many	-	TRBV15	TRBJ1-1	TGTGCCACCCGACAGGAAGGGGTCGAGAACACTGAAGCTTTCTTT	CATRQEGVENTEAFF